This T cell receptor (beta chain) derives from a study of blood T cell repertoires in COVID-19. Study-level information: There were acute and convalescent COVID-19 samples, and they came from the United States, Italy and Spain. PBMCs, B-cell-depleted T cells, or T cells were the source of the cDNA or gDNA that made up the material.

The germline gives CDR1 DFQATT, CDR2 SNEGSKA (reference sequence). CDR3 size: 13 residues. With V trimmed by 3 bases and J by 4 bases, 2 bases remained unmatched. Per the study methods: Nucleated cell counts were estimated from reference gene primer amplification. Clones were sequenced by immunoSEQ multiplex PCR, and TCRdb holds only the in-frame ones, with some missing. That table supplies the V and J calls and clone size; D and trimming were determined from the DNA. Counted here are some 140,000 clones, about 87% occurring once; the ten biggest clones make up roughly 2.5%. This chain links TRBV20-1 with TRBJ1-1, with TRBD1 identical over 10 bases. Sequencing was carried out using peripheral blood. This receptor was identified in a middle-aged man with active COVID-19. CDR3 in amino acids: CSASRTGGTEAFF. The CDR3 DNA is TGCAGTGCTAGTCGGACAGGGGGCACTGAAGCTTTCTTT.